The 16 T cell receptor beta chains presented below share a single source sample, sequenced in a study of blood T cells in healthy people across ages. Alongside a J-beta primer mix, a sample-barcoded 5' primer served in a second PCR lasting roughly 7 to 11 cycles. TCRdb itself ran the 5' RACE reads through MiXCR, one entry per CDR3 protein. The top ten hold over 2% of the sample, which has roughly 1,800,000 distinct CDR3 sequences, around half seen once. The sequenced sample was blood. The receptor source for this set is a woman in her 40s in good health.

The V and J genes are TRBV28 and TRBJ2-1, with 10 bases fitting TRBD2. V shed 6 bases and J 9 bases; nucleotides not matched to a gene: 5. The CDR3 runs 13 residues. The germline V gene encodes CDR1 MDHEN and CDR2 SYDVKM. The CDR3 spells CASRGTSEGEQFF. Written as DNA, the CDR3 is TGTGCCAGCAGGGGGACTAGCGAGGGTGAGCAGTTCTTC.

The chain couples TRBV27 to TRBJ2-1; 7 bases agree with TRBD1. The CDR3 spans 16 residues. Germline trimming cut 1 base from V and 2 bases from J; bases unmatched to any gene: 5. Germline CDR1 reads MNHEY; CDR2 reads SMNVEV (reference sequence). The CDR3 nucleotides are TGTGCCAGCAGTTTATACCAGGGGGTCACCTACAATGAGCAGTTCTTC. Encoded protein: CASSLYQGVTYNEQFF.

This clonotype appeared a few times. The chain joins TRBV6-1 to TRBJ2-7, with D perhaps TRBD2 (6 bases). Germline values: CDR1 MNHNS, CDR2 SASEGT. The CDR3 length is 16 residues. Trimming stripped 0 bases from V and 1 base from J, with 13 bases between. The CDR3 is CASSEAESGLSYEQYF. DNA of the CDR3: TGTGCCAGCAGTGAAGCCGAGTCGGGACTGTCCTACGAGCAGTACTTC.

DNA for the CDR3: TGCAGTGCTAGAGAGGGAGGGATAGAGACCCAGTACTTC. This encodes CSAREGGIETQYF. V usage is TRBV20-1 and J usage is TRBJ2-5; 7 nucleotides align to TRBD2. The V and J ends lost 0 bases and 4 bases, in that order; junction bases with no gene match: 2. The CDR3 is 13 amino acids. Germline V gene data show CDR1 as DFQATT and CDR2 as SNEGSKA (reference sequence).

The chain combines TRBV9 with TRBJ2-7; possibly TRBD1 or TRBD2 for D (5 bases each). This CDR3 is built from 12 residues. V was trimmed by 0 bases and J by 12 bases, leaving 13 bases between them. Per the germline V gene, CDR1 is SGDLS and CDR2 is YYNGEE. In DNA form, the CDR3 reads TGTGCCAGCAGCGTAGAGTTGGGGGATCTGTACTTC. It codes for CASSVELGDLYF.

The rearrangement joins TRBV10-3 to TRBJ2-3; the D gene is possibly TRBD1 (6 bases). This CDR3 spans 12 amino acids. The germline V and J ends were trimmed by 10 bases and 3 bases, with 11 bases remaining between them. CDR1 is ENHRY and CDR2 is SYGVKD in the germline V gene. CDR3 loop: CATKDRTDTQYF. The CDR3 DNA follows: TGTGCCACCAAGGACAGAACAGATACGCAGTATTTT.

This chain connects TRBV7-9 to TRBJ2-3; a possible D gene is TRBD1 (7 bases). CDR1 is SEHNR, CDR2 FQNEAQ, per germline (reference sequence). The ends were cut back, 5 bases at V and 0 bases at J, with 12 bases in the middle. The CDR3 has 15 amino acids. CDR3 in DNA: TGTGCCAGCAGCGCGGGACAGACTAGCACAGATACGCAGTATTTT. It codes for CASSAGQTSTDTQYF.

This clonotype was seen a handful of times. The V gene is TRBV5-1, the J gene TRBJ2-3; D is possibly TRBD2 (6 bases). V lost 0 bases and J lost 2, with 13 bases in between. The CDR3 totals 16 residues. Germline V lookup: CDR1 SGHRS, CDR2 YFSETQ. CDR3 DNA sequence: TGCGCCAGCAGCTTGGGAGGGACTGCATACACAGATACGCAGTATTTT. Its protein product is CASSLGGTAYTDTQYF.

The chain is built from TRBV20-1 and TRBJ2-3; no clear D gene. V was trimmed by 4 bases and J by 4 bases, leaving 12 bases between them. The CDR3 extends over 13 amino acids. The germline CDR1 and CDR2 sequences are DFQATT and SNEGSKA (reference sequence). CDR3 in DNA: TGCAGTGCTATACCCAATCCGGCAGATACGCAGTATTTT. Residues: CSAIPNPADTQYF.

CDR3 sequence: CASSWTRQESSYNEQYF. CDR3 nucleotide sequence: TGCGCCAGCAGCTGGACCCGACAGGAGAGCTCCTACAATGAGCAGTACTTC. The chain combines TRBV5-1 with TRBJ2-1; possibly TRBD1 for D (6 bases). The end of the DNA fits TRBJ2-7 better, so the J call may be wrong. This CDR3 spans 17 amino acids. CDR1 and CDR2 (germline): SGHRS, YFSETQ.

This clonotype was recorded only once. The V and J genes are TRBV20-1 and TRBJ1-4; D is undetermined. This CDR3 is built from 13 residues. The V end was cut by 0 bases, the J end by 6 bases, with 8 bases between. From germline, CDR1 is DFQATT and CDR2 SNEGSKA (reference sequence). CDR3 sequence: CSARDGFDEKLFF. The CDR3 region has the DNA TGCAGTGCTAGAGATGGATTCGATGAAAAACTGTTTTTT.

CDR3 amino acids: CASSFGRSNSPLHF. As DNA, the CDR3 is TGTGCCAGCAGCTTCGGCCGCAGTAATTCACCCCTCCACTTT. The chain couples TRBV7-9 to TRBJ1-6, with no clear D. The germline gives CDR1 SEHNR, CDR2 FQNEAQ (reference sequence). The ends were cut back, 3 bases at V and 6 bases at J, with 9 bases in the middle. CDR3 size: 14 residues.

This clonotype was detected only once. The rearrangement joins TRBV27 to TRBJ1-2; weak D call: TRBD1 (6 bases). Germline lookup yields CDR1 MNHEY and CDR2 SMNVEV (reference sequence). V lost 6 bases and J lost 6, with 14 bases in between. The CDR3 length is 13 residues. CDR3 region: CASRDAGGDGYTF. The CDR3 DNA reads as TGTGCCAGCAGGGACGCCGGGGGCGATGGCTACACCTTC.

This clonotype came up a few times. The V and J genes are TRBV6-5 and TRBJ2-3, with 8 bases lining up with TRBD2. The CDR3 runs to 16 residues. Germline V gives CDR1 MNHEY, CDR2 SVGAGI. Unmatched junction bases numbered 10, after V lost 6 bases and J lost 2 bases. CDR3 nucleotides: TGTGCCAGCAGAGGCCTTAGCGGGAAACTCACAGATACGCAGTATTTT. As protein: CASRGLSGKLTDTQYF.

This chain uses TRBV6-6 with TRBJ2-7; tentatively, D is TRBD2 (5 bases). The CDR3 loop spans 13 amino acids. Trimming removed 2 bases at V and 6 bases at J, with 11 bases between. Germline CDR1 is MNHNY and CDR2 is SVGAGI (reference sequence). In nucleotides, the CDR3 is TGTGCCAGCAGTTACGGGGTAGGGAGCGAGCAGTACTTC. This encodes CASSYGVGSEQYF.

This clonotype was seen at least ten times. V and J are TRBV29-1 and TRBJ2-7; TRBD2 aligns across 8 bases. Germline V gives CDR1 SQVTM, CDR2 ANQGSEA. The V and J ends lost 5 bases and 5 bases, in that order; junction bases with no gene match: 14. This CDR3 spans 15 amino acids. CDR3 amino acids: CSVSGSGTSIHEQYF. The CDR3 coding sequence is TGCAGCGTTTCCGGAAGCGGGACTAGTATCCACGAGCAGTACTTC.